This T cell receptor (beta chain) was observed in a study of T cell changes during pregnancy in multiple sclerosis. This CDR3 has 15 residues. The germline V and J ends were trimmed by 4 bases and 4 bases, with 17 bases remaining between them. Germline V lookup: CDR1 SNHLY, CDR2 FYNNEI. Some clones are missing from TCRdb's copy, which holds only in-frame ones; the method was immunoSEQ multiplex PCR. The repertoire holds some 52,000 clones, with over 85% as singletons. The sequence was obtained from a female donor with multiple sclerosis, enrolled in a pregnancy study. The sample in question was CD4+ T cells from peripheral blood mononuclear cells, obtained before pregnancy. The chain is built from TRBV2 and TRBJ2-7; perhaps TRBD1 as D (5 bases). The CDR3 DNA reads as TGTGCCAGCAGTGTCCAGGGCCCCGGAAAGTACGAGCAGTACTTC. The encoded protein is CASSVQGPGKYEQYF.